This record concerns one T cell receptor (beta chain) sequence. Its antigen is currently unknown. The source of the sample is a study of cytomegalovirus exposure and HLA in healthy donors. Findings and caveats of the study: Cytomegalovirus-associated status was assigned to about 150 TCR beta chains.

The V gene lost 2 bases and the J gene lost 4 bases, with 20 bases spanning the gap. Germline loops: CDR1 MNHNS, CDR2 SASEGT. The CDR3 spans 17 residues. Profiling relied on immunoSEQ multiplex PCR, and the TCRdb table lists in-frame clones only, not all of them. The sample includes 66,000 or so clones, approximately 96% seen only once; the top ten take under 2%. A roughly 120-subject validation cohort, separate from the roughly 670-subject first cohort, supplied the donors. This chain uses TRBV6-1 with TRBJ1-1; weak D call: TRBD1 (5 bases). Source material: PBMCs. The source of this sequence is a woman aged 18-29 years in good health and CMV-seropositive. Here the CDR3 reads CASSERMSAGSRTEAFF. In DNA, the CDR3 is TGTGCCAGCAGTGAAAGGATGTCGGCAGGGTCTCGCACTGAAGCTTTCTTT.